These T cell receptor beta chains were read from a single sample in a study of shared clonotypes between healthy human individuals. Sequencing was performed with immunoSEQ multiplex PCR; in TCRdb, only in-frame clones are kept and a portion is missing. The data show about 2,100,000 clones, with approximately 94% seen just once and approximately 1.7% held by the top ten. Specimen: naive CD8+ T cells from PBMCs. These receptors were taken from a man between 18 and 29 years old in good health. Some clones in this sample may be carry-over from other donors' samples. The CDR3 runs from the conserved cysteine through the conserved F or W. Fields, in order: clone size, V gene, CDR3 protein. The size of a clone is reported for some rows only, either as once, few or many, or as a class for expanded clones.

clone_size: NA; v_call: TRBV5-1; cdr3_aa: CASSLAGPSNEQFF
clone_size: NA; v_call: TRBV10-3; cdr3_aa: CAISDLLAGGTSYNEQFF
clone_size: NA; v_call: TRBV11-2; cdr3_aa: CASSLARNYNEQFF
clone_size: NA; v_call: TRBV27; cdr3_aa: CASSSLGGSGPYEQYF
clone_size: NA; v_call: TRBV11-2; cdr3_aa: CASSYHRQGKMSNQPQHF
clone_size: NA; v_call: TRBV7-9; cdr3_aa: CASSTNRGSRRYEQYF
clone_size: once; v_call: TRBV19; cdr3_aa: CASSIGGAGELFF
clone_size: NA; v_call: TRBV27; cdr3_aa: CASSLEGTTYEQYF
clone_size: NA; v_call: TRBV11-3; cdr3_aa: CASSPMTGVGDNEQFF
clone_size: NA; v_call: TRBV7-9; cdr3_aa: CASSPQTPVRVTGELFF